A selection of T cell receptor beta chains follows, all from one sample in a study of cytomegalovirus exposure and HLA in healthy donors. Measured with immunoSEQ multiplex PCR; TCRdb has only the in-frame clones, and not every one. The table has 150,000 to 200,000 clones, 80% to 90% seen once. The sample taken for sequencing was PBMCs. The receptors come from a man between 18 and 29 years old in good health and CMV-seropositive. Each CDR3 is given with its conserved first and last residue.

13 TRBV19 CASSRGNKPEQFF
14 TRBV5-1 CASSLQGTNEKLFF
17 TRBV30 CAWRHHGTGAEGGGYTF
14 TRBV5-1 CASSRGGAMNEQFF
14 TRBV7-9 CASSPTVRVDEQYF
15 TRBV6-6 CATRDGTGNRGEQFF
15 TRBV19 CASSARDRVNTEAFF
14 TRBV29-1 CSVKDGPLGSPLHF
14 TRBV7-8 CASTNRGVQETQYF
14 TRBV5-4 CASSLTTSTGEQYF
14 TRBV2 CASKEEGAQQPQHF
15 TRBV18 CASSSAGGPFYEQYF
12 TRBV29-1 CSVAGGNTEAFF
13 TRBV2 CASSPRWDQPQHF
14 TRBV19 CASSSWTDTYEQYF
18 TRBV9 CASSVGTGGLSNTGELFF
18 TRBV4-1 CASSQRSYRGGPNDEQFF
14 TRBV6-6 CASSPRGQSYEQYF
13 TRBV28 CASTSKSTGELFF
15 TRBV9 CASSSRQGHNEKLFF
17 TRBV9 CASSVEVAGGYQETQYF
13 TRBV23-1 CAGGDRDCYEQYF
14 TRBV27 CASSSSVLNTEAFF
17 TRBV1 CTSSQHQVKLAKNIQYF
14 TRBV9 CASSVEGREQPQHF
14 TRBV6-5 CASRGTGMAGELFF
20 TRBV30 CAWRWSSRDRPLATNEKLFF
14 TRBV6-1 CATGTGDRGTEAFF
14 TRBV4-3 CASSQDRGLNTIYF
14 TRBV4-1 CASSQGQGSNEQFF
14 TRBV5-1 CASSLSGQAETQYF
15 TRBV15 CATSRETGEGYEQYF